This T cell receptor beta chain originates from a study of early T cells in non-severe SARS-CoV-2 infection. Across the study: RNA in bulk from unsorted whole blood was sequenced, and chains were unpaired. Study-wide findings and caveats: VDJdb matching skewed toward anti-spike CD8 responses, missing private and CD4 specificities.

The CDR3 contains 14 residues. The V gene end was trimmed by 6 bases and the J gene end by 5 bases; junction bases not matched to a gene: 7. This clonotype was recorded at least ten times. Its antigen remains unknown. Unique molecular identifiers were affixed to single, distinct cDNA molecules. Each CDR3 protein is one row after TCRdb ran MiXCR on the 5' RACE reads. This sample yields 61,000 or so distinct CDR3 sequences, of which 12% are seen a single time; approximately 1% belongs to the top ten. The clonotype comes from an adult who was a healthcare worker with PCR-confirmed SARS-CoV-2 infection or an uninfected control (not recorded which). The donor label of this sample is uncertain. The sample consisted of whole blood, taken at baseline. This chain joins TRBV12-3 or TRBV12-4 and TRBJ2-5, with TRBD1 matching 9 bases. The CDR3 reads CASSLGQGGETQYF. DNA for the CDR3: TGTGCCAGCAGCCTGGGACAGGGAGGGGAGACCCAGTACTTC.